These 32 T cell receptor beta chains were all obtained from the same sample, sequenced in a study of cytomegalovirus exposure and HLA in healthy donors (dated 2017 in TCRdb). The library was obtained by the immunoSEQ multiplex PCR assay. A mixture of 60 forward primers for TCR Vbeta segments and 13 reverse primers for TCR Jbeta segments was used in the multiplex PCR. TCRdb carries this immuneACCESS record with in-frame sequences only. Its versions omit some clonotypes, under half of them owing to an unresolved V gene in the studies checked, with the rest unexplained. This sample's table contains roughly 75,000 clones. The ten largest account for 0.8% to 1% of the sample. The sample was PBMCs. The receptors originated from a boy younger than 18 in good health and CMV-seronegative.

J is TRBJ2-2 and V is TRBV4-3; no reliable D call. V gave up 6 bases and J gave up 3 bases, with 23 bases separating them. Germline lookup yields CDR1 LGHNA and CDR2 YSLEER. CDR3 length: 18 amino acids. The CDR3 DNA is TGCGCCAGCAGTGAAACTGCCATAGGAGAAGTCGACACCGGGGAGCTGTTTTTT. Translating gives CASSETAIGEVDTGELFF.

The V and J genes are TRBV11-2 and TRBJ1-1; a weak D match, TRBD1 (6 bases). The CDR3 loop spans 19 amino acids. The germline V gene encodes CDR1 SGHAT and CDR2 FQNNGV. V was trimmed by 5 bases and J by 4 bases, leaving 29 bases between them. CDR3 protein: CASSRLLGPKGEFGTEAFF. CDR3 coding DNA: TGTGCCAGCAGCCGACTCCTAGGCCCAAAGGGGGAGTTTGGCACTGAAGCTTTCTTT.

The chain is built from TRBV2 and TRBJ2-7; D unclear. This CDR3 is built from 11 residues. Trimming shortened V by 5 bases and J by 4 bases, and 6 bases separated the two germline ends. Germline-derived CDR1 and CDR2 are SNHLY and FYNNEI. The chain's CDR3 is CASSPKYEQYF. The CDR3 nucleotides read TGTGCCAGCAGTCCAAAATACGAGCAGTACTTC.

The rearrangement links TRBV27 to TRBJ2-3; the match to TRBD1 covers 10 bases. Looked up from germline, CDR1 is MNHEY and CDR2 is SMNVEV (reference sequence). After removal of 6 bases from V and 10 bases from J, the junction contained 7 bases not matched to a gene. This CDR3 is 13 amino acids long. This CDR3 reads CASRLTGTGAQYF. The CDR3 bases are TGTGCCAGCAGATTGACCGGGACAGGGGCGCAGTATTTT.

The V call is TRBV12-5, the J call TRBJ2-5, with 13 bases identical to TRBD2. The CDR3 runs to 19 residues. Germline CDR1 LGHNT, CDR2 FRNRAP. J gave up 0 bases and V 5 bases, and 12 bases lay outside the gene matches. Here the CDR3 DNA reads TGTGCTAGTGGTATGGGGACTAGCGGGAACCTATTGTACCAAGAGACCCAGTACTTC. Translated, it gives CASGMGTSGNLLYQETQYF.

The chain has TRBV30 and TRBJ1-4; 8 positions match TRBD1. J lost 0 bases, V lost 5 bases, and 2 bases had no gene match. CDR1 is GTSNPN, CDR2 SVGIG, per germline (reference sequence). This CDR3 is 14 amino acids long. CDR3 nucleotides: TGTGCCTGGGGACAGGGACCAACTAATGAAAAACTGTTTTTT. Its protein is CAWGQGPTNEKLFF.

The chain is built from TRBV7-8 and TRBJ1-1, with 7 bases lining up with TRBD1. V dropped 5 bases and J dropped 0; count of bases not matched to a gene: 6. CDR1 is SGHVS, CDR2 FQNEAQ, per germline. The CDR3 sequence is 15 residues long. The CDR3 loop is CASSVHGTVNTEAFF. The CDR3 DNA reads as TGTGCCAGCAGCGTCCACGGGACAGTGAACACTGAAGCTTTCTTT.

The chain carries TRBV7-9 and TRBJ2-1; 8 bases line up with TRBD1. In germline, CDR1 is SEHNR, CDR2 FQNEAQ (reference sequence). The junction had 10 bases not matched to a gene; V was cut back by 4 bases and J by 8 bases. The length of the CDR3 is 15 residues. The CDR3 sequence is CASSYSRGLGDEQFF. DNA for the CDR3: TGTGCCAGCAGCTACTCCAGGGGGCTAGGGGATGAGCAGTTCTTC.

The chain is built from TRBV30 and TRBJ1-5; TRBD1 matches at 10 bases. Germline lookup yields CDR1 GTSNPN and CDR2 SVGIG (reference sequence). V was pared by 1 base and J by 7 bases, with 10 bases of the junction left unmatched. This CDR3 has 16 amino acids. CDR3 DNA: TGTGCCTGGAGTGGGACGACAGGGGGCATTCCACAGCCCCAGCATTTT. Translation gives CAWSGTTGGIPQPQHF.

The chain is built from TRBV25-1 and TRBJ1-3; 7 bases map to TRBD1. Trimming cost V 3 bases and J 4 bases; bases outside gene matches: 0. This CDR3 is built from 13 residues. The germline gives CDR1 MGHDK, CDR2 SYGVNS. CDR3 loop: CASSETGGNTIYF. Here the CDR3 DNA reads TGTGCCAGCAGTGAGACAGGGGGAAACACCATATATTTT. Variable domain in full (rest from reference TRBV25-1 and TRBJ1-3): EADIYQTPRYLVIGTGKKITLECSQTMGHDKMYWYQQDPGMELHLIHYSYGVNSTEKGDLSSESTVSRIRTEHFPLTLESARPSHTSQYLCASSETGGNTIYFGEGSWLTVV.

The chain carries TRBV6-5 and TRBJ2-7; 11 bases fit TRBD2. CDR1 MNHEY and CDR2 SVGAGI come from the germline V gene. V was pared by 4 bases and J by 3 bases, with 5 bases of the junction left unmatched. The CDR3 has 15 amino acids. The chain's CDR3 is CASSSPGTSGYEQYF. The CDR3 DNA follows: TGTGCCAGCAGTTCCCCCGGGACTAGCGGCTACGAGCAGTACTTC.

The chain combines TRBV5-1 with TRBJ2-7; the D gene is possibly TRBD1 (5 bases). The germline gives CDR1 SGHRS, CDR2 YFSETQ. The V gene lost 1 base and the J gene lost 0 bases, with 11 bases spanning the gap. This CDR3 is 15 amino acids long. CDR3 coding DNA: TGCGCCAGCAGCTTGTCAGGGTTTATCTCCTACGAGCAGTACTTC. Translated: CASSLSGFISYEQYF.

The chain carries TRBV5-1 and TRBJ1-1, with 7 positions matching TRBD1. CDR3 length: 14 amino acids. The germline V gene has CDR1 SGHRS and CDR2 YFSETQ. J gave up 3 bases and V 4 bases, and 6 bases lay outside the gene matches. CDR3 residues: CASSGGTAYTEAFF. CDR3 DNA sequence: TGCGCCAGCAGCGGGGGGACAGCATACACTGAAGCTTTCTTT.

The V gene is TRBV4-1, the J gene TRBJ2-7, with TRBD1 matching over 8 bases. J gave up 2 bases and V 0 bases, and 3 bases lay outside the gene matches. This CDR3 contains 15 residues. Germline V gene sequence: CDR1 MGHRA, CDR2 YSYEKL. The CDR3 DNA reads as TGCGCCAGCAGCCAAGACGGGACAGGAACCTACGAGCAGTACTTC. Protein: CASSQDGTGTYEQYF.

The J gene is TRBJ1-2, the V gene TRBV19; 8 nucleotides align to TRBD1. Trimming removed 5 bases from V and 14 bases from J; junction bases left unmatched: 13. Germline CDR1 LNHDA, CDR2 SQIVND (reference sequence). CDR3 size: 13 residues. The CDR3 loop is CASSEITGGLWTF. The CDR3 DNA follows: TGTGCCAGTAGTGAAATCACAGGGGGGCTATGGACCTTC.

The gene calls are TRBV6-5 and TRBJ1-4; D ambiguous. The germline V gene has CDR1 MNHEY and CDR2 SVGAGI. Trimming pared 0 bases from V and 8 bases from J, leaving 7 bases between. This CDR3 region has 13 residues. CDR3 bases: TGTGCCAGCAGTTACTCTTCGGTGGAAAAACTGTTTTTT. Translated: CASSYSSVEKLFF.

DNA for the CDR3: TGTGCCAGCAGCTTAGCCCGGACTAGCGGAACAGATACGCAGTATTTT. Translated, it gives CASSLARTSGTDTQYF. V is TRBV7-2 and J is TRBJ2-3, with 10 bases that match TRBD2. The length of the CDR3 is 16 residues. V lost 0 bases and J lost 3; bases outside the gene matches: 3. Germline V gene data show CDR1 as SGHTA and CDR2 as FQGNSA.

This chain joins TRBV25-1 and TRBJ2-7, with unresolved D. Germline V CDR1 and CDR2: MGHDK, SYGVNS. The CDR3 extends over 13 amino acids. V was clipped by 4 bases and J by 0 bases, with 7 bases between them. The CDR3 DNA follows: TGTGCCAGCAGTGGGGCAGGCTCCTACGAGCAGTACTTC. It is translated as CASSGAGSYEQYF.

The chain links TRBV7-9 to TRBJ1-4; D possibly corresponds to TRBD1 (5 bases). Germline V lookup: CDR1 SEHNR, CDR2 FQNEAQ (reference sequence). The CDR3 covers 16 residues. Trimming removed 5 bases at V and 4 bases at J, with 17 bases between. The CDR3 loop reads CASSPRDATVNEKLFF. DNA for the CDR3: TGTGCCAGCAGCCCCCGAGACGCGACAGTTAATGAAAAACTGTTTTTT.

The chain employs TRBV5-1 and TRBJ1-2, with TRBD1 as a possible D gene (5 bases). This CDR3 is built from 15 residues. The germline CDR1 and CDR2 sequences are SGHRS and YFSETQ. V was cut by 0 bases and J by 1 base, with 10 bases left in between. CDR3: CASSLAAGRNYGYTF. The DNA of the CDR3 is TGCGCCAGCAGCTTGGCGGCAGGGCGTAACTATGGCTACACCTTC. The full variable domain, completed using reference TRBV5-1 and TRBJ1-2, is KAGVTQTPRYLIKTRGQQVTLSCSPISGHRSVSWYQQTPGQGLQFLFEYFSETQRNKGNFPGRFSGRQFSNSRSEMNVSTLELGDSALYLCASSLAAGRNYGYTFGSGTRLTVV.

The rearrangement joins TRBV19 to TRBJ1-1; D gene unclear. The CDR3 sequence is 13 residues long. From germline, CDR1 is LNHDA and CDR2 SQIVND (reference sequence). Trimming removed 7 bases at V and 1 base at J, with 10 bases between. Here the CDR3 reads CASKQLGNTEAFF. The CDR3, as DNA: TGTGCCAGTAAACAGCTTGGGAACACTGAAGCTTTCTTT.

Turning to this clone: The junction departs from the called germline gene at one end, perhaps through a read error. The chain recombines TRBV9 with TRBJ1-3; TRBD1 is a possible D gene (5 bases). The CDR3 is made up of 14 amino acids. Per germline, CDR1 SGDLS and CDR2 YYNGEE. The CDR3 DNA follows: TGTGCCAGCAGCGCCCAGGGTCCTGGGAACACCATATATTTT. It encodes CASSAQGPGNTIYF.

The chain carries TRBV19 and TRBJ2-2, with D perhaps matching TRBD2 (7 bases). CDR3 length equals 16 residues. Germline V lookup: CDR1 LNHDA, CDR2 SQIVND (reference sequence). V was pared by 1 base and J by 4 bases, with 13 bases between. This CDR3 reads CASSIGGGLSTGELFF. CDR3 bases: TGTGCCAGTAGTATAGGGGGGGGGCTGAGCACCGGGGAGCTGTTTTTT.

The J gene is TRBJ2-3, the V gene TRBV6-1; 8 bases are shared with TRBD1. V was clipped by 5 bases and J by 1 base; unmatched bases: 5. Germline V lookup: CDR1 MNHNS, CDR2 SASEGT. This CDR3 is 15 amino acids long. The CDR3 here is CASSTATGGTDTQYF. CDR3 coding DNA: TGTGCCAGCAGTACTGCGACAGGGGGCACAGATACGCAGTATTTT.

The chain carries TRBV19 and TRBJ2-7, with D perhaps TRBD1 (5 bases). CDR3 length: 14 residues. From germline, CDR1 is LNHDA and CDR2 SQIVND (reference sequence). V dropped 5 bases and J dropped 3 bases, with 14 bases sitting between them. As DNA, the CDR3 is TGTGCCAGTAGTCTAGGTGGGGCCGACTACGAGCAGTACTTC. Protein: CASSLGGADYEQYF.

The rearrangement joins TRBV7-2 to TRBJ2-1; 9 nucleotides agree with TRBD2. Germline CDR1 reads SGHTA; CDR2 reads FQGNSA. V shed 8 bases and J 3 bases; nucleotides not matched to a gene: 8. This CDR3 is 15 amino acids long. The chain's CDR3 is CASQIAGDIYNEQFF. The CDR3 DNA sequence: TGTGCCAGCCAAATAGCGGGAGACATCTACAATGAGCAGTTCTTC.

This chain connects TRBV19 to TRBJ1-2, with TRBD1 matching over 7 bases. Germline V gene lookup returns CDR1 LNHDA and CDR2 SQIVND (reference sequence). With V trimmed by 6 bases and J by 7 bases, 11 bases remained unmatched. The CDR3 loop spans 14 amino acids. CDR3 region: CASSRERGQVGYTF. The CDR3 nucleotides are TGTGCCAGTAGCAGGGAAAGGGGGCAAGTTGGCTACACCTTC.

This rearrangement joins TRBV5-6 to TRBJ1-5; a weak D match, TRBD1 (5 bases). This CDR3 is built from 15 residues. V gave up 1 base and J gave up 7 bases, with 15 bases separating them. The germline gives CDR1 SGHDT, CDR2 YYEEEE. The CDR3 nucleotides read TGTGCCAGCAGCTTGAGGCAGGGAGGAGGGCAGCCCCAGCATTTT. Its translation: CASSLRQGGGQPQHF.

The rearrangement joins TRBV6-4 to TRBJ2-1; 8 bases fit TRBD1. The trim removed 2 bases at V and 3 bases at J, leaving 0 bases unmatched. Germline CDR1 and CDR2: MRHNA and SNTAGT. The CDR3 consists of 14 residues. Written as DNA, the CDR3 is TGTGCCAGCAGTGACACAGGGGGCTACAATGAGCAGTTCTTC. Amino acids: CASSDTGGYNEQFF.

The CDR3 reads CASRGIQGLSQPQHF. The CDR3 bases are TGTGCCAGCAGAGGGATACAGGGGTTGAGTCAGCCCCAGCATTTT. The J gene is TRBJ1-5, the V gene TRBV6-1; 7 nucleotides line up with TRBD1. The CDR3 contains 15 residues. The germline gives CDR1 MNHNS, CDR2 SASEGT. The trim removed 6 bases at V and 6 bases at J, leaving 11 bases unmatched.

This chain joins TRBV7-8 and TRBJ2-7; D may be TRBD2 (5 bases). Germline V gives CDR1 SGHVS, CDR2 FQNEAQ. Trimming cost V 6 bases and J 4 bases, with 16 bases left between them. This CDR3 region has 14 residues. CDR3 bases: TGTGCCAGCAGTTTGGACTCGTTCGTTTACGAGCAGTACTTC. Protein sequence: CASSLDSFVYEQYF.

This rearrangement joins TRBV9 to TRBJ2-3; D unresolved. CDR3 length: 14 amino acids. V gave up 0 bases and J gave up 6 bases, with 11 bases separating them. The germline V gene encodes CDR1 SGDLS and CDR2 YYNGEE. The CDR3 bases are TGTGCCAGCAGCGTAGACCTACCCCCCGATACGCAGTATTTT. It specifies CASSVDLPPDTQYF.